Sequencing of this TCR beta chain was carried out in a study of neoadjuvant anti-PD-1 for oral cavity cancer. Time point in this sample: after neoadjuvant nivolumab, at surgical resection. CDR3 size: 16 residues. V lost 0 bases and J lost 9, with 21 bases in between. Germline assignment: CDR1 GTSNPN and CDR2 SVGIG (reference sequence). The method was immunoSEQ multiplex PCR; TCRdb's version includes in-frame clones alone and lacks a portion of them. The sample includes roughly 46,000 clones, about 77% seen only once; the top ten take 4% to 5.5%. This TCR was recovered from a person between 40 and 85 years old with oral cavity squamous cell carcinoma. The gene calls are TRBV30 and TRBJ2-1; maybe TRBD2 (7 bases). This sample comprised PBMCs, obtained after nivolumab (anti-PD-1) treatment. CDR3 residues: CAWSVGGATPPGEQFF. As DNA, the CDR3 is TGTGCCTGGAGTGTTGGGGGGGCAACCCCGCCGGGTGAGCAGTTCTTC.